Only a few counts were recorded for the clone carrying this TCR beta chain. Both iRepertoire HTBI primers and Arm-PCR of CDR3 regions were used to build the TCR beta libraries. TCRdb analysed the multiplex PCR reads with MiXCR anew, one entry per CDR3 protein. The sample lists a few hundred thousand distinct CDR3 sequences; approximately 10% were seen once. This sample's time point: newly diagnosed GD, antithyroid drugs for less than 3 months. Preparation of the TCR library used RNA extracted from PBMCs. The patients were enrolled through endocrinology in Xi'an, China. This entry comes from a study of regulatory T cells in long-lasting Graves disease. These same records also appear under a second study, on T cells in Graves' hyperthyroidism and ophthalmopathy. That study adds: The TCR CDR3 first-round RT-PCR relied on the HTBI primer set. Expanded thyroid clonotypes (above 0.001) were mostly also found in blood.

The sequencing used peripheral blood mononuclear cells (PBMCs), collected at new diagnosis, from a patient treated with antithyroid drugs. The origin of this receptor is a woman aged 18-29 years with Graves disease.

Here the CDR3 reads CASSQVWNTEAFF. As DNA, the CDR3 is TGCGCCAGCAGCCAAGTTTGGAACACTGAAGCTTTCTTT. J is TRBJ1-1 and V is TRBV4-1; D gene ambiguous. Germline values: CDR1 MGHRA, CDR2 YSYEKL. V shed 1 base and J shed 1 base, with 4 bases lying between them. The CDR3 runs 13 residues.